This is a list of T cell receptor beta chains from one sample in a study of naive and memory T cell subsets. Each CDR3 protein is one row after TCRdb ran MiXCR on the UMI-ligation and nested PCR reads. The top ten clones hold approximately 0.1% of a sample with approximately 150,000 distinct CDR3 sequences, roughly 23% of them seen once. Specimen: naive CD4+ T cells from blood. These receptors all stem from a human donor in good health. CDR3s include the opening cysteine and the closing phenylalanine or tryptophan. D genes are given only for firm matches. Some rows have no size entry. The others give once, few or many, or a class for an expanded clone.

j_call clone_size d_call v_call cdr3_aa cdr3_nt
TRBJ2-3 - - TRBV29-1 CSVVRLGGTDTQYF TGCAGCGTTGTCCGACTAGGAGGGACAGATACGCAGTATTTT
TRBJ2-7 - - TRBV3-1 CASSSNSRTGSYEQYF TGTGCCAGCAGCTCGAACTCGCGGACTGGCTCCTACGAGCAGTACTTC
TRBJ2-1 - - TRBV24-1 CATSDKPSGEQFF TGTGCCACCAGTGACAAGCCGAGTGGTGAGCAGTTCTTC
TRBJ2-1 - - TRBV20-1 CSARERLYNEQFF TGCAGTGCTAGAGAGAGACTATACAATGAGCAGTTCTTC
TRBJ2-3 few - TRBV27 CASSLGRADSTDTQYF TGTGCCAGCAGTTTAGGCAGGGCGGATAGCACAGATACGCAGTATTTT
TRBJ1-6 - - TRBV5-1 CASSPDSFNSPLHF TGCGCCAGCAGCCCGGACTCATTTAATTCACCCCTCCACTTT
TRBJ1-5 - - TRBV12-3/TRBV12-4 CASSPDSGYQPQHF TGTGCCAGCAGTCCGGACTCGGGGTATCAGCCCCAGCATTTT
TRBJ1-2 - TRBD1 TRBV3-1 CASSQLDRDYGYTF TGTGCCAGCAGCCAACTGGACAGGGACTATGGCTACACCTTC
TRBJ1-6 few - TRBV6-5 CASSRQDNSPLHF TGTGCCAGCAGCCGACAGGATAATTCACCCCTCCACTTT
TRBJ1-1 once - TRBV12-3/TRBV12-4 CASSPSQITNTEAFF TGTGCCAGCAGTCCATCACAGATTACGAACACTGAAGCTTTCTTT
TRBJ2-3 - - TRBV12-3/TRBV12-4 CASSTLGGSTDTQYF TGTGCCAGCAGTACTCTGGGCGGTAGCACAGATACGCAGTATTTT
TRBJ2-4 - TRBD2 TRBV28 CASSPLAGGENIQYF TGTGCCAGCAGTCCCCTAGCGGGAGGAGAAAACATTCAGTACTTC
TRBJ2-7 many - TRBV5-1 CASSLVRDGGLPEQYF TGCGCCAGCAGCTTGGTGCGGGACGGAGGTTTGCCCGAGCAGTACTTC
TRBJ2-2 few TRBD2 TRBV28 CASSSLPGLAGTGELFF TGTGCCAGCAGTTCCCTTCCGGGACTAGCGGGCACCGGGGAGCTGTTTTTT
TRBJ1-4 few - TRBV4-1 CASRHIARGFSEKLFF TGCGCCAGCAGACATATCGCTAGGGGCTTCAGTGAAAAACTGTTTTTT
TRBJ1-1 - - TRBV6-5 CASRGLGTEAFF TGTGCCAGCAGGGGGCTGGGAACTGAAGCTTTCTTT
TRBJ1-1 - TRBD1 TRBV28 CASSLGTALNTEAFF TGTGCCAGCAGTTTGGGGACAGCACTGAACACTGAAGCTTTCTTT
TRBJ2-7 few TRBD2 TRBV5-1 CASSLGASGAYEQYF TGCGCCAGCAGCTTAGGGGCTAGCGGGGCCTACGAGCAGTACTTC
TRBJ1-6 few - TRBV20-1 CSARDRNTYNSPLHF TGCAGTGCTAGAGATAGGAACACCTATAATTCACCCCTCCACTTT
TRBJ2-5 - TRBD2 TRBV5-1 CASSVAGGETQYF TGCGCCAGCAGCGTGGCGGGAGGGGAGACCCAGTACTTC
TRBJ1-2 - - TRBV6-5 CASIRGRNTNYGYTF TGTGCCAGCATCAGGGGCCGCAATACTAACTATGGCTACACCTTC
TRBJ2-4 - - TRBV2 CASRIETGSKNIQYF TGTGCCAGCAGGATTGAGACAGGATCGAAAAACATTCAGTACTTC
TRBJ2-5 - - TRBV7-2 CASSFSGPETQYF TGTGCCAGCAGCTTTTCAGGGCCTGAGACCCAGTACTTC
TRBJ2-6 few - TRBV5-1 CASSSMISSGANVLTF TGCGCCAGCAGCTCGATGATTTCCTCTGGGGCCAACGTCCTGACTTTC
TRBJ1-1 few - TRBV19 CATSIEGDTEAFF TGTGCCACCTCTATTGAGGGTGACACTGAAGCTTTCTTT
TRBJ2-1 few TRBD2 TRBV6-5 CASSYKRGPPYNEQFF TGTGCCAGCAGTTACAAGCGGGGGCCCCCCTACAATGAGCAGTTCTTC
TRBJ1-5 - - TRBV20-1 CSARDLQGNQPQHF TGCAGTGCTAGAGATCTACAGGGCAATCAGCCCCAGCATTTT
TRBJ2-3 many - TRBV5-4 CASSNPRGYGTDTQYF TGTGCCAGCAGCAACCCCCGTGGGTATGGCACAGATACGCAGTATTTT
TRBJ1-2 - - TRBV19 CASSIDLRGGYTF TGTGCCAGTAGTATAGACCTAAGGGGTGGCTACACCTTC
TRBJ1-2 - TRBD1 TRBV5-1 CASSLGDSHYGYTF TGCGCCAGCAGCTTGGGGGACAGCCACTATGGCTACACCTTC
TRBJ2-1 many TRBD1 TRBV25-1 CASSEIWTGANEQFF TGTGCCAGCAGTGAAATTTGGACAGGTGCCAATGAGCAGTTCTTC
TRBJ1-1 few - TRBV12-3/TRBV12-4 CASTLKTLMNTEAFF TGTGCCAGCACCCTTAAAACCCTCATGAACACTGAAGCTTTCTTT
TRBJ1-1 few - TRBV10-3 CAIKVAGANTEAFF TGTGCCATCAAGGTGGCAGGGGCTAACACTGAAGCTTTCTTT
TRBJ1-2 many - TRBV14 CASSQGGNGYGYTF TGTGCCAGCAGCCAAGGGGGGAACGGCTATGGCTACACCTTC
TRBJ2-6 - - TRBV11-2 CASSLSGRTGANVLTF TGTGCCAGCAGCTTATCAGGCAGAACCGGGGCCAACGTCCTGACTTTC
TRBJ1-3 few - TRBV20-1 CSARSDLGSGNTIYF TGCAGTGCTAGATCGGACTTAGGTTCTGGAAACACCATATATTTT
TRBJ2-1 - - TRBV6-2/TRBV6-3 CASSYDVLAPSSYNEQFF TGTGCCAGCAGTTACGACGTCCTAGCGCCGAGCTCCTACAATGAGCAGTTCTTC
TRBJ2-1 - TRBD2 TRBV10-3 CAISVAGDHNEQFF TGTGCCATCAGTGTTGCGGGGGACCACAATGAGCAGTTCTTC
TRBJ2-2 - - TRBV5-5 CASSLRQEITGELFF TGTGCCAGCAGCTTGCGACAGGAGATCACCGGGGAGCTGTTTTTT
TRBJ1-2 few - TRBV20-1 CSASGENYGYTF TGCAGTGCTAGCGGGGAAAACTATGGCTACACCTTC
TRBJ2-1 - TRBD2 TRBV5-5 CASSATSGGGNEQFF TGTGCCAGCAGCGCGACTAGCGGAGGAGGCAATGAGCAGTTCTTC
TRBJ2-1 - TRBD2 TRBV20-1 CSAPVSGRAQGEQFF TGCAGTGCACCCGTTAGCGGGAGGGCCCAGGGTGAGCAGTTCTTC
TRBJ2-1 once - TRBV5-1 CASALPEDSLYNEQFF TGCGCCAGCGCCCTCCCCGAGGACAGCCTCTACAATGAGCAGTTCTTC
TRBJ2-7 few - TRBV28 CASRLLAANSYEQYF TGTGCCAGCAGACTTCTAGCCGCCAACTCCTACGAGCAGTACTTC
TRBJ2-7 - - TRBV20-1 CSARDPSRGLYEQYF TGCAGTGCTAGAGATCCCTCCAGGGGACTCTACGAGCAGTACTTC
TRBJ2-7 - - TRBV28 CASSLEGRTYEQYF TGTGCCAGCAGTTTGGAGGGCCGCACCTACGAGCAGTACTTC